Detailed here is one T cell receptor (beta chain). The CDR3 contains 14 residues. V was cut by 0 bases and J by 7 bases, with 14 bases left in between. Germline V gene sequence: CDR1 SGHRS, CDR2 YFSETQ. The sample comes from a study of T cell responses to AZD1222 COVID-19 vaccine. Looking at the study overall: Second-dose schedules of about 4 or about 12 weeks were combined.

TCRdb's table, derived via immunoSEQ multiplex PCR, lists solely in-frame clones and lacks some. The sample contains around 130,000 clones, 88% of which appear only once. This sequence was found in an adult in good health. The sample in question was peripheral blood, obtained on day 0 of AZD1222 vaccination. This chain links TRBV5-1 with TRBJ2-7, with a weak D call TRBD1 (6 bases). The CDR3 nucleotides are TGCGCCAGCAGCTTGGCCTCAGGGGCTGGAGAGCAGTACTTC. It is translated as CASSLASGAGEQYF. The entire variable domain, with the rest obtained from reference TRBV5-1 and TRBJ2-7, is as follows: KAGVTQTPRYLIKTRGQQVTLSCSPISGHRSVSWYQQTPGQGLQFLFEYFSETQRNKGNFPGRFSGRQFSNSRSEMNVSTLELGDSALYLCASSLASGAGEQYFGPGTRLTVT.